These T cell receptor beta chains were read from a single sample in a study of early T cells in non-severe SARS-CoV-2 infection. A single record per CDR3 protein comes from TCRdb applying MiXCR to the 5' RACE reads. The data show 40,000 to 65,000 distinct CDR3 sequences, with just over 8% seen just once and 9.4% held by the top ten. The sample was whole blood. The receptors originated from an adult who was a healthcare worker with PCR-confirmed SARS-CoV-2 infection or an uninfected control (not recorded which). The CDR3 runs from the conserved cysteine through the conserved F or W. A D gene is named only where the DNA matches it firmly. Clone sizes are given selectively: once, few, many, or a class where the clone is expanded.

few	TRBV2	-	TRBJ1-6	TGTGCCAGCAGTGAAGTCCCGGGGGGTTCACCCCTCCACTTT	CASSEVPGGSPLHF
many	TRBV5-1	-	TRBJ2-7	TGCGCCAGCAGCTTAACAGGACAGAGCTCCTACGAGCAGTACTTC	CASSLTGQSSYEQYF
many	TRBV7-2	TRBD1	TRBJ1-4	TGTGCCAGCAGCCCCCGGACAGGGCGGAATGAAAAACTGTTTTTT	CASSPRTGRNEKLFF
few	TRBV9	-	TRBJ2-7	TGTGCCAGCAGCGTAGCCTTCGGACCCCACGAGCAGTACTTC	CASSVAFGPHEQYF
many	TRBV21-1	-	TRBJ1-1	TGTGCCAGCAGCATGACAGAAGAAGCTTTCTTT	CASSMTEEAFF
few	TRBV4-3	TRBD2	TRBJ2-1	TGCGCCAGCAGCCAGCCCTCGACCCCGGGACTAGCGGGGGGTTGGGACAATGAGCAGTTCTTC	CASSQPSTPGLAGGWDNEQFF
-	TRBV27	-	TRBJ1-2	TGTGCCAGCAGTTTACTGGCCGGGGGACGCATGAACTATGGCTACACCTTC	CASSLLAGGRMNYGYTF
few	TRBV7-6	TRBD2	TRBJ2-2	TGTGCCAGCAGTTTTAGCGGGGGCCCCACCGGGGAGCTGTTTTTT	CASSFSGGPTGELFF
many	TRBV14	-	TRBJ1-1	TGTGCCAGCAGCCTATCCCAGGACCCCGATGAAGCTTTCTTT	CASSLSQDPDEAFF
many	TRBV5-1	-	TRBJ2-7	TGCGCCAGCAGCTTGGAAGGGATTGACTACGAGCAGTACTTC	CASSLEGIDYEQYF
many	TRBV5-1	-	TRBJ2-2	TGCGCCAGCAGCTGGGCGGGATCGAACACCGGGGAGCTGTTTTTT	CASSWAGSNTGELFF
-	TRBV7-6	-	TRBJ2-5	TGTGCCAGCAGCTTAGAGGGACTCGGGGAGACCCAGTACTTC	CASSLEGLGETQYF
-	TRBV29-1	-	TRBJ2-3	TGCAGCGTTCCACCCGGGGGAGAGCAGTATTTT	CSVPPGGEQYF
few	TRBV6-6	-	TRBJ1-4	TGTGCCAGCAGCCTTACGTGGGGGGCGGAAGAAAAACTGTTTTTT	CASSLTWGAEEKLFF
-	TRBV5-1	-	TRBJ2-5	TGCGCCAGCAGCTTGGCAACATCCCAAGAGACCCAGTACTTC	CASSLATSQETQYF
many	TRBV4-1	-	TRBJ1-5	TGCGCCAGCAGCCCGAGTTATAGCAATCAGCCCCAGCATTTT	CASSPSYSNQPQHF
few	TRBV7-9	TRBD1	TRBJ2-7	TGTGCCAGCACCGGACGGACAGGCTCCTATGAGCAGTACTTC	CASTGRTGSYEQYF
-	TRBV5-4	TRBD2	TRBJ2-5	TGTGCCAGCAGCTTGGCCAGCGGGGTGTACCAAGAGACCCAGTACTTC	CASSLASGVYQETQYF
many	TRBV11-2	TRBD1	TRBJ1-6	TGTGCCAGCAGCTTACGGCGGACAGGGTATAATTCACCCCTCCACTTT	CASSLRRTGYNSPLHF
many	TRBV29-1	-	TRBJ1-2	TGCAGCGTCCTGGACAACTATGGCTACACCTTC	CSVLDNYGYTF
few	TRBV11-2	-	TRBJ1-5	TGTGCCAGCAGCTTAGATTCTAGTGGGACCCGCAATCAGCCCCAGCATTTT	CASSLDSSGTRNQPQHF
many	TRBV28	-	TRBJ1-1	TGTGCCAGCACCCTTCACGGAGGGGACACTGAAGCTTTCTTT	CASTLHGGDTEAFF
many	TRBV7-8	-	TRBJ2-5	TGTGCCAGCACCCCTCGGGAGACCCAGTACTTC	CASTPRETQYF
many	TRBV7-8	-	TRBJ2-5	TGTGCCAGCAGCTTAGAGACACGGGGCCTTTCTACGGGGACCCAGTACTTC	CASSLETRGLSTGTQYF
few	TRBV27	-	TRBJ2-3	TGTGCCAGCAGTTTGGCGATTTTTGGGGTTGGAGATACGCAGTATTTT	CASSLAIFGVGDTQYF
-	TRBV4-1	-	TRBJ2-7	TGCGCCAGCAGCCAAGCTTTGGTATCAACCTACGAGCAGTACTTC	CASSQALVSTYEQYF
many	TRBV7-2	TRBD2	TRBJ2-5	TGTGCCAGCAGCTTACTAGCGGAGAAGACCCAGTACTTC	CASSLLAEKTQYF
-	TRBV24-1	-	TRBJ2-1	TGTGCCACCAGCAGGGATTACAATGAGCAGTTCTTC	CATSRDYNEQFF
many	TRBV20-1	-	TRBJ2-7	TGCAGTGCTAAACAGAATAGTTACGAGCAGTACTTC	CSAKQNSYEQYF
-	TRBV21-1	-	TRBJ1-5	TGTGCCAGCAGCAAAGGGGCAGATAGCAATCAGCCCCAGCATTTT	CASSKGADSNQPQHF
few	TRBV28	-	TRBJ2-7	TGTGCCAGCAGGACCAGATACGAGCAGTACTTC	CASRTRYEQYF
few	TRBV1	-	TRBJ2-1	TGCACCAGCAGCCAAGAGGGGACTAGCTTCCGCGCCTTTTACAATGAGCAGTTCTTC	CTSSQEGTSFRAFYNEQFF
many	TRBV29-1	-	TRBJ1-1	TGCAGCGTTGAGGAGGGCAGGCGAACTGAAGCTTTCTTT	CSVEEGRRTEAFF
-	TRBV20-1	-	TRBJ1-1	TGCAGTGCTAGCTCGGACCGGGTTCGGGCTGAAGCTTTCTTT	CSASSDRVRAEAFF
-	TRBV10-3	-	TRBJ2-7	TGTGCCATCAGTGAATACGAGCAGTACTTC	CAISEYEQYF
-	TRBV19	-	TRBJ2-2	TGTGCCAGTACCCCGGGCAAGAACACCGGGGAGCTGTTTTTT	CASTPGKNTGELFF
-	TRBV3-1	-	TRBJ2-5	TGTGCCAGCACGACTACCAGGACCGGGGAGACCCAGTACTTC	CASTTTRTGETQYF
-	TRBV4-1	-	TRBJ1-1	TGCGCCAGCAGCCTAACGGACAGATTGAACACTGAAGCTTTCTTT	CASSLTDRLNTEAFF
few	TRBV6-2/TRBV6-3	TRBD2	TRBJ2-7	TGTGCCAGCAGGACCAGACTAGCGGGGGCCAGCTCCTACGAGCAGTACTTC	CASRTRLAGASSYEQYF
-	TRBV7-9	-	TRBJ2-7	TGTGCCAGCACCCCTCCAGGGCGGGCATCCTACGAGCAGTACTTC	CASTPPGRASYEQYF
few	TRBV5-4	-	TRBJ2-5	TGTGCCAGCAGCTCTACGCCAGAGACCCAGTACTTC	CASSSTPETQYF
-	TRBV3-1	-	TRBJ2-3	TGTGCCAGCAGCCCCGGGCTAAGCCCAGATACGCAGTATTTT	CASSPGLSPDTQYF
many	TRBV29-1	-	TRBJ1-1	TGCAGCGTTGGGGTCACTGAAGCTTTCTTT	CSVGVTEAFF
-	TRBV9	-	TRBJ1-1	TGTGCCAGCAGCTCCCGACGCGGGGGCAGCATGAACACTGAAGCTTTCTTT	CASSSRRGGSMNTEAFF
many	TRBV4-1	-	TRBJ2-1	TGCGCCAGCAGCCAAGATCCCCGGGCCGAGCAGTTCTTC	CASSQDPRAEQFF
many	TRBV12-3/TRBV12-4	TRBD1	TRBJ1-1	TGTGCCAGCAGGCCCGGGACAGTTGAAGCTTTCTTT	CASRPGTVEAFF
-	TRBV9	-	TRBJ1-1	TGTGCCAGCAGCGTAGGCGTTTATAGCACTGAAGCTTTCTTT	CASSVGVYSTEAFF
many	TRBV10-3	TRBD2	TRBJ2-1	TGTGCCAATAGCGGGAGCACCTACAATGAGCAGTTCTTC	CANSGSTYNEQFF